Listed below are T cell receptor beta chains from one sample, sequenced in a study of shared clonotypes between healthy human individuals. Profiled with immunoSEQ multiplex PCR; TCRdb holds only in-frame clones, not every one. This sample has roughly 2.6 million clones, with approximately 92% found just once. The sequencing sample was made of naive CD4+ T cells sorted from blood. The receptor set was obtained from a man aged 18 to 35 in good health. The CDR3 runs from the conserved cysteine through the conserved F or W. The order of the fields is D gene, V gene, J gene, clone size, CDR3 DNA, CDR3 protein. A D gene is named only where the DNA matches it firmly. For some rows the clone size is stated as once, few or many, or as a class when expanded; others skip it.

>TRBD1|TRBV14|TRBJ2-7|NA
TGTGCCAGCAGCCTGGGACAGGCCATTTGGTACGAGCAGTACTTC
CASSLGQAIWYEQYF
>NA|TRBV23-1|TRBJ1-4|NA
TGCGCCAGCAGTCAATCCTTGGCCCTACGACACAATGAAAAACTGTTTTTT
CASSQSLALRHNEKLFF
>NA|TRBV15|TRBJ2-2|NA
TGTGCCACCAGCAGAGATATACGGGAGCTGGGCGGGGAGCTGTTTTTT
CATSRDIRELGGELFF
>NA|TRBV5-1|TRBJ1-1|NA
TGCGCCAGCAGCTTGGAACCCGGGAACACTGAAGCTTTCTTT
CASSLEPGNTEAFF
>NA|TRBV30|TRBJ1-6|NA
TGTGCCCTGGCACCGGGACATGGTAATTCACCCCTCCACTTT
CALAPGHGNSPLHF
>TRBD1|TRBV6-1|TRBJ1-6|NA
TGTGCCAGCAGTGAATCAGGGGGCCGATCACCCCTCCACTTT
CASSESGGRSPLHF
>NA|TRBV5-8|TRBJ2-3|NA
TGTGCCAGCAGCCCCCGGGGAGATGGCACAGATACGCAGTATTTT
CASSPRGDGTDTQYF
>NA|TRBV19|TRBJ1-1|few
TGTGCCAGTAGTACAGGGTACACTGAAGCTTTCTTT
CASSTGYTEAFF
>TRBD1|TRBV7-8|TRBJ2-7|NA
TGTGCCAGCAGCCGTACAGGGGGCTCCCCCTACGAGCAGTACTTC
CASSRTGGSPYEQYF
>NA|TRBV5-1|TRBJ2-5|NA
TGCGCCAGCAGCTTGGAAGGACCCAGAAAAGAGACCCAGTACTTC
CASSLEGPRKETQYF
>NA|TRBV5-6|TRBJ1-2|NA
TGTGCCAGCAGCTTAGAGCCCCACTATGGCTACACCTTC
CASSLEPHYGYTF
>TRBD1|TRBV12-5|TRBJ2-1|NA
TGTGCTAGTGGTTTAACCCGGGGACAGGGGAACAATGAGCAGTTCTTC
CASGLTRGQGNNEQFF
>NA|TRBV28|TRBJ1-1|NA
TGTGCCAGCAGTTTACCAGGACTTGAAGCTTTCTTT
CASSLPGLEAFF
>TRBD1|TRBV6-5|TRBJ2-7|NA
TGTGCCAGCAGAGGTCAGGGGGCCGCCTACGAGCAGTACTTC
CASRGQGAAYEQYF
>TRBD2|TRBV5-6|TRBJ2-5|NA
TGTGCCAGCAGCCCGGGACTAGCGAACCAAGAGACCCAGTACTTC
CASSPGLANQETQYF
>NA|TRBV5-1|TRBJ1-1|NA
TGCGCCAGCAGCTTGGGTCAGGGATTGAACACTGAAGCTTTCTTT
CASSLGQGLNTEAFF
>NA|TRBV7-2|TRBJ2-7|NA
TGTGCCAGCAGCTTAGTAGGACCGGGACAAGGTCACTACGAGCAGTACTTC
CASSLVGPGQGHYEQYF
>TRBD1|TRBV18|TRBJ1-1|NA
TGTGCCAGCTCAAAGACAGGGTCCGGGAACACTGAAGCTTTCTTT
CASSKTGSGNTEAFF
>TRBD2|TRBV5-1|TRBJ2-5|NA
TGCGCCAGCAGCCCGGGACTAGCGGGGGTTCAAGAGACCCAGTACTTC
CASSPGLAGVQETQYF
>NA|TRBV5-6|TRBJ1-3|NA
TGTGCCAGCAGCCATAGAGGGACAAACTCTGGAAACACCATATATTTT
CASSHRGTNSGNTIYF
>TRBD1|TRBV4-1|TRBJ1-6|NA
TGCGCCAGCGGCTTTGGGGACAGGGGTAATTCACCCCTCCACTTT
CASGFGDRGNSPLHF
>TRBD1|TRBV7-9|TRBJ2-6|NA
TGTGCCAGCAGCTTTTCCCAGATGGGACAGCGCTCTGGGGCCAACGTCCTGACTTTC
CASSFSQMGQRSGANVLTF
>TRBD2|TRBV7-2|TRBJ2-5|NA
TGTGCCAGCAGCCAAGGGACTAGCGGGAGGGAGACCCAGTACTTC
CASSQGTSGRETQYF
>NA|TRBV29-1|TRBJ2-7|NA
TGCAGCGTTGAAAAAGGAGGTTACGAGCAGTACTTC
CSVEKGGYEQYF
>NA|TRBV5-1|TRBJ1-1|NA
TGCGCCAGCAGCGGAACCGCCGGGCTAAACACTGAAGCTTTCTTT
CASSGTAGLNTEAFF
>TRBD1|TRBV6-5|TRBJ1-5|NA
TGTGCCAGCAGCAGGGGGGAGAATCAGCCCCAGCATTTT
CASSRGENQPQHF
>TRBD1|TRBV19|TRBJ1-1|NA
TGTGCCAGTAGCAGAAGGGGACAGACTCTGAACACTGAAGCTTTCTTT
CASSRRGQTLNTEAFF
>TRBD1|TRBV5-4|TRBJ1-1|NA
TGTGCCAGCAGCTTGTTCCGGGACAGGGGGAACACTGAAGCTTTCTTT
CASSLFRDRGNTEAFF
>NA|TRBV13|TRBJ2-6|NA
TGTGCCAGCAGCTTCAAACCATACAGGGTGGGGGCCAACGTCCTGACTTTC
CASSFKPYRVGANVLTF
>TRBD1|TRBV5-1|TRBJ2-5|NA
TGCGCCAGCAGCTTGCAGGGGGCGGAGGAGACCCAGTACTTC
CASSLQGAEETQYF
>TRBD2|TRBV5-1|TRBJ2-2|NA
TGCGCCAGCAGCCTACTAGCGGAACACACCGGGGAGCTGTTTTTT
CASSLLAEHTGELFF
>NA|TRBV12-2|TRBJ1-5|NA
TGTGCAAGTCGCTTCAGAGTAGAAGGGTATAGCAATCAGCCCCAGCATTTT
CASRFRVEGYSNQPQHF
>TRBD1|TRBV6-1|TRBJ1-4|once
TGTGCCAGCCATACGGGGACAGGGGGCGATGAAAAACTGTTTTTT
CASHTGTGGDEKLFF
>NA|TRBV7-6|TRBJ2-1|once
TGTGCCAGCAGCTTTAACGTCCCCGGGAGTATTGGTTATGATGAGCAGTTCTTC
CASSFNVPGSIGYDEQFF
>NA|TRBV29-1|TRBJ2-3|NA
TGCAGCCTCCAAGTAAGGCCGACAGATACGCAGTATTTT
CSLQVRPTDTQYF
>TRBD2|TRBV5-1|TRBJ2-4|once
TGCGCCAGCAGCTTCGAACCTGGGAGGGTAATAGCCAAAAACATTCAGTACTTC
CASSFEPGRVIAKNIQYF
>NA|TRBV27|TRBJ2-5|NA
TGTGCCAGCAGCTCGATGGGGGGGACCCAGTACTTC
CASSSMGGTQYF
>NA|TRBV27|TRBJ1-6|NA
TGTGCCAGCAGTGGGGGGGGGACCTATAATTCACCCCTCCACTTT
CASSGGGTYNSPLHF
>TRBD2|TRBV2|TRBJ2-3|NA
TGTGCCAGCAAACTAGCGGGAGCGGTAGATACGCAGTATTTT
CASKLAGAVDTQYF
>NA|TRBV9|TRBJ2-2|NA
TGTGCCAGCAGCGTAGAGGCGGCCACCGGGGAGCTGTTTTTT
CASSVEAATGELFF
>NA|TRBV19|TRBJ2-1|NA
TGTGCCAGTAGTAGTAGCGGTAGCTCCTACAATGAGCAGTTCTTC
CASSSSGSSYNEQFF
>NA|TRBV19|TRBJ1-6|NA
TGTGCCAGTAGTATAGAGTCCCAGGCCAATTCACCCCTCCACTTT
CASSIESQANSPLHF
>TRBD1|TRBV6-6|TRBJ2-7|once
TGTGCCAGCAGCACCGTCGAGGGGGCCGAGCAGTACTTC
CASSTVEGAEQYF
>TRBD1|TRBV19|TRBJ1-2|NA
TGTGCCAGTAGTATAAACAGGGGCGAGAAGTACACCTTC
CASSINRGEKYTF
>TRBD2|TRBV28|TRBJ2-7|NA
TGTGCCAGCTCCCCCGGGGGGGGGACTAGGGAGCAGTACTTC
CASSPGGGTREQYF
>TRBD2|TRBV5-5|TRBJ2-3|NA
TGTGCCAGCAGCTTCTTAAGCGGGGGGAGTACTAGCACAGATACGCAGTATTTT
CASSFLSGGSTSTDTQYF
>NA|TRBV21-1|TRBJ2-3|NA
TGTGCCAGCAGCAATTTCCTAGCGGGAAGGACAGATACGCAGTATTTT
CASSNFLAGRTDTQYF
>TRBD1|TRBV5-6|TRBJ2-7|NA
TGTGCCAGCACCCTCGGACAGGGAGCTTCGCGCTACGAGCAGTACTTC
CASTLGQGASRYEQYF
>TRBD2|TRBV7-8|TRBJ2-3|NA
TGTGCCAGCAGCAACGGGGGGAGCACAGATACGCAGTATTTT
CASSNGGSTDTQYF
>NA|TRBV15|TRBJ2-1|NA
TGTGCCACCAGCAGGTCCGTGGGTTACAATGAGCAGTTCTTC
CATSRSVGYNEQFF
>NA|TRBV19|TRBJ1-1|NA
TGTGCCAGTAGTATCGGGATGGGAGCTTTCTTT
CASSIGMGAFF
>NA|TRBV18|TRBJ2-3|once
TGTGCCAGCTCACGGGTAAGGACCGGGGATACGCAGTATTTT
CASSRVRTGDTQYF
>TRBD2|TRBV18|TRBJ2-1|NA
TGTGCCAGCTCACCAGCCGGGGGGATCAACAATGAGCAGTTCTTC
CASSPAGGINNEQFF
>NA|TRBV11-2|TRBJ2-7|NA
TGTGCCAGCAGCAAGCTACCGGGACCCTCCGGGTCCTACGAGCAGTACTTC
CASSKLPGPSGSYEQYF
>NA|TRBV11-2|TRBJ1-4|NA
TGTGCCAGCAGCTTAGATTTGCACCCTCTCACAACTAATGAAAAACTGTTTTTT
CASSLDLHPLTTNEKLFF
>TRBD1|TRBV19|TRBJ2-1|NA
TGTGCCAGTAGTGTAGACAGGGGGCCAGGCAATGAGCAGTTCTTC
CASSVDRGPGNEQFF
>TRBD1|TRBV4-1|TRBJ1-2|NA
TGCGCCAGCAGCCAATCACCCGGGACAGGGTATGGCTACACCTTC
CASSQSPGTGYGYTF
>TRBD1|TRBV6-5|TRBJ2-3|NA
TGTGCCAGCAGCCAGGACAGGGGAACCACAGATACGCAGTATTTT
CASSQDRGTTDTQYF